This TCR beta chain derives from a study of T cell responses to AZD1222 COVID-19 vaccine. V was clipped by 1 base and J by 2 bases, with 9 bases between them. This CDR3 spans 15 amino acids. Per the germline V gene, CDR1 is LNHNV and CDR2 is YYDKDF (reference sequence). Notes on the study in general: Sampling captured repertoires only after the peak T cell response. Once two AZD1222 doses were given, Spike-specific TCR breadth and depth went up. Baseline testing showed seropositivity in only a handful of AZD1222 recipients. Mostly white British, mostly female donors; authors suggested clonal diversity may be underestimated.

For this clone: What it recognizes is unknown.

Sequencing was performed with immunoSEQ multiplex PCR; in TCRdb, only in-frame clones are kept and a portion is missing. The data hold roughly 150,000 clones, with about 88% observed a single time. The sequencing used peripheral blood, collected on day 0 of AZD1222 vaccination. V gene TRBV15 combines with J gene TRBJ1-5; D unresolved. This clonotype originated in an adult in good health. In DNA, the CDR3 is TGTGCCACCAGCAGAGTGCGGGCAGGCAATCAGCCCCAGCATTTT. Its protein product is CATSRVRAGNQPQHF.